This entry lists 17 T cell receptor beta chains sequenced from one sample in a study of T cells in Graves' hyperthyroidism and ophthalmopathy. Authors of the study amplified TCR beta CDR3 regions from RNA transcripts. Initially, a first-round RT-PCR of the TCR CDR3 employed the HTBI primer set. TCRdb reprocessed the multiplex PCR reads via MiXCR and lists one record per CDR3 protein. Among about 420,000 distinct CDR3 sequences listed, approximately 14% were seen once. The sequencing input was blood. Source of these receptors: a woman under 30 with Graves' hyperthyroidism.

The J gene is TRBJ2-3, the V gene TRBV7-2; possible D gene TRBD1, 5 bases. V gave up 5 bases and J gave up 5 bases, with 17 bases separating them. The CDR3 contains 15 residues. Germline lookup yields CDR1 SGHTA and CDR2 FQGNSA. In nucleotides, the CDR3 is TGTGCCAGCAGCAAAAGACAGTCCTCAGGAGATACGCAGTATTTT. This codes for CASSKRQSSGDTQYF.

The rearrangement uses TRBV29-1 and TRBJ2-7; D could derive from TRBD1 or TRBD2 (6 bases each). CDR3 length equals 17 residues. Looked up from germline, CDR1 is SQVTM and CDR2 is ANQGSEA. The V and J ends lost 0 bases and 7 bases respectively, with 25 bases between them. The CDR3 sequence is CSVEDWAGYQGRSEQYF. The CDR3 coding sequence is TGCAGCGTTGAAGATTGGGCGGGTTATCAGGGGAGGAGTGAGCAGTACTTC.

This clonotype was found many times. The chain has TRBV9 and TRBJ2-5; 14 bases are a match to TRBD2. Trimming removed 2 bases from V and 5 bases from J; junction bases left unmatched: 2. The CDR3 contains 15 residues. Germline CDR1 reads SGDLS; CDR2 reads YYNGEE. CDR3: CASSVGLAGAETQYF. CDR3 sequence (DNA): TGTGCCAGCAGCGTGGGACTAGCGGGGGCTGAGACCCAGTACTTC.

This clonotype was seen many times. The gene calls are TRBV6-5 and TRBJ2-7; D may be TRBD2 (6 bases). This CDR3 contains 15 residues. V was shortened by 0 bases and J by 1 base, with 10 bases between the two germline ends. Germline lookup yields CDR1 MNHEY and CDR2 SVGAGI. CDR3 nucleotides: TGTGCCAGCAGTTACTCCGGGGGTCGATCCTACGAGCAGTACTTC. This sequence encodes CASSYSGGRSYEQYF.

In its sample, this clonotype was seen many times. The chain employs TRBV5-1 and TRBJ1-6, with TRBD1 identical over 9 bases. This CDR3 contains 15 residues. V lost 0 bases to trimming and J lost 9 bases; unmatched junction nucleotides: 4. The V gene's germline CDR1 is SGHRS and CDR2 YFSETQ. The CDR3 spells CASSLGVTGGSPLHF. The DNA for the CDR3 is TGCGCCAGCAGCTTGGGTGTGACAGGGGGTTCACCCCTCCACTTT.

V is TRBV20-1 and J is TRBJ2-7, with D perhaps matching TRBD2 (7 bases). This CDR3 spans 15 amino acids. Between the trimmed V and J ends, which lost 3 bases and 3 bases, there was a span of 18 bases. Per germline, CDR1 DFQATT and CDR2 SNEGSKA (reference sequence). In DNA form, the CDR3 reads TGCAGTGCTAGGGATTTGGGGGGGCAGTACTACGAGCAGTACTTC. Its translation is CSARDLGGQYYEQYF.

The gene calls are TRBV9 and TRBJ2-3; the D is unclear. The V end lost 1 base, the J end lost 3 bases, and 12 bases lay between the germline ends. The CDR3 spans 15 residues. Per germline, CDR1 SGDLS and CDR2 YYNGEE. CDR3 DNA: TGTGCCAGCAGCGTATCCCTTCTTGGGACAGATACGCAGTATTTT. It codes for CASSVSLLGTDTQYF.

This clonotype has a count of ten or more. V is TRBV6-1 and J is TRBJ1-2; D possibly corresponds to TRBD1 (6 bases). This CDR3 is built from 15 residues. CDR1 and CDR2 (germline): MNHNS, SASEGT. Trimming shortened V by 2 bases and J by 5 bases, and 15 bases separated the two germline ends. The CDR3 nucleotides read TGTGCCAGCAGTGAATACCGGGGGCCAGGGTATGGCTACACCTTC. Its protein is CASSEYRGPGYGYTF.

The rearrangement joins TRBV6-4 to TRBJ2-2; D gene ambiguous. The V gene's germline CDR1 is MRHNA and CDR2 SNTAGT. V dropped 3 bases and J dropped 6 bases, with 8 bases sitting between them. The CDR3 spans 13 residues. The CDR3 here is CASSDTESGELFF. The CDR3, as DNA: TGTGCCAGCAGTGATACAGAGTCCGGGGAGCTGTTTTTT.

This clonotype occurred many times. This chain connects TRBV19 to TRBJ1-5; maybe TRBD1 (5 bases). Per germline, CDR1 LNHDA and CDR2 SQIVND (reference sequence). V was trimmed by 6 bases and J by 3 bases, leaving 15 bases between them. This CDR3 region has 15 residues. DNA of the CDR3: TGTGCCAGTAGCCACCCTTCAGGGCCCAATCAGCCCCAGCATTTT. It specifies CASSHPSGPNQPQHF. Supplemented by reference TRBV19 and TRBJ1-5, the full variable domain reads DGGITQSPKYLFRKEGQNVTLSCEQNLNHDAMYWYRQDPGQGLRLIYYSQIVNDFQKGDIAEGYSVSREKKESFPLTVTSAQKNPTAFYLCASSHPSGPNQPQHFGDGTRLSIL.

In this sample, this clonotype turned up many times. V gene TRBV20-1 combines with J gene TRBJ2-5; 9 bases fit TRBD2. Germline V gene lookup returns CDR1 DFQATT and CDR2 SNEGSKA (reference sequence). The CDR3 extends over 12 amino acids. This CDR3 reads CVWRGGGETQYF. CDR3 coding DNA: TGCGTGTGGCGGGGGGGCGGAGAGACCCAGTACTTC.

This clonotype appeared a few times. The chain has TRBV4-2 and TRBJ2-2, with TRBD2 matching over 8 bases. Germline CDR1 and CDR2: LGHNA and YNFKEQ. Unmatched junction bases numbered 7, after V lost 2 bases and J lost 2 bases. This CDR3 is 17 amino acids long. The CDR3 spells CASSQNVRGGNTGELFF. CDR3 coding DNA: TGTGCCAGCAGCCAAAATGTCCGGGGGGGCAACACCGGGGAGCTGTTTTTT.

The rearrangement uses TRBV20-1 and TRBJ2-1; D is unclear. This CDR3 contains 14 residues. The V gene lost 0 bases and the J gene lost 5 bases, with 11 bases spanning the gap. Germline values: CDR1 DFQATT, CDR2 SNEGSKA (reference sequence). In DNA form, the CDR3 reads TGCAGTGCTAGAGATCAGCGACAACACAATGAGCAGTTCTTC. This codes for CSARDQRQHNEQFF.

This clonotype has ten or more counts. The J gene is TRBJ2-3, the V gene TRBV11-2, with D hard to call. V lost 1 base, J lost 8 bases, and 7 bases lay in between. From germline, CDR1 is SGHAT and CDR2 FQNNGV. The CDR3 has 12 residues. The chain's CDR3 is CASSLVLGTQYF. In DNA form, the CDR3 reads TGTGCCAGCAGCTTAGTGCTAGGTACGCAGTATTTT.

This clonotype has a handful of counts. One base away lies a much larger clone, so this may be a sequencing read error. V gene TRBV29-1 combines with J gene TRBJ2-3; perhaps TRBD2 as D (6 bases). The CDR3 totals 17 residues. Trimming took 7 bases from V and 6 from J, leaving 29 bases between them. The germline gives CDR1 SQVTM, CDR2 ANQGSEA. The CDR3 sequence: CSANSGSRDGGWDTQYF. In DNA form, the CDR3 reads TGCAGCGCGAACTCCGGATCTCGGGACGGGGGTTGGGATACGCAGTATTTT.

This clonotype has ten or more counts. This chain connects TRBV24-1 to TRBJ1-1; 8 bases agree with TRBD1. Per the germline V gene, CDR1 is KGHDR and CDR2 is SFDVKD. This CDR3 contains 15 residues. V lost 2 bases and J lost 3; bases outside the gene matches: 4. In nucleotides, the CDR3 is TGTGCCACCAGTGATTCAGGGGGCTGGTACACTGAAGCTTTCTTT. The encoded protein is CATSDSGGWYTEAFF.

Many counts were recorded for this clonotype. The V call is TRBV28, the J call TRBJ1-5; D gene unclear. Germline V gives CDR1 MDHEN, CDR2 SYDVKM. CDR3 length equals 12 residues. Trimming pared 7 bases from V and 8 bases from J, leaving 12 bases between. Here the CDR3 reads CASTKSVEPQHF. The DNA for the CDR3 is TGTGCCAGCACCAAAAGTGTTGAGCCCCAGCATTTT. Full variable domain (remainder filled in from reference TRBV28 and TRBJ1-5): DVKVTQSSRYLVKRTGEKVFLECVQDMDHENMFWYRQDPGLGLRLIYFSYDVKMKEKGDIPEGYSVSREKKERFSLILESASTNQTSMYLCASTKSVEPQHFGDGTRLSIL.